The table lists the clone carrying this TCR beta chain with a count of one. Antigen: not known. This entry belongs to a study of Ad26.COV2.S vaccination and SARS-CoV-2 variants. Looking at the study overall: A COV1001 Ad26.COV2.S trial-arm participant provided the sample. Ad26.COV2.S, an intramuscular injection, was given once or twice 56 days apart.

Treatment here: around 19 received Ad26.COV2.S at low or high dose, single or two shots; several received placebo; per-sample allocation not given. Collection of samples fell on day 63 after the first vaccine or placebo injection. A Boston donor was an adult aged 18-55 years. The study, taken as a whole, reports: An underestimation of total T cell responses may have resulted from the TCR breadth and depth analyses.

Sequencing was performed with immunoSEQ multiplex PCR; in TCRdb, only in-frame clones are kept and a portion is missing. The repertoire includes about 440,000 clones, roughly 87% of them detected once, and roughly 12% sits in the top ten. This CDR3 has 14 residues. Between the trimmed V and J ends, which lost 5 bases and 5 bases, there was a span of 12 bases. CDR1 is SGHAT and CDR2 is FQDESV in the germline V gene (reference sequence). J is TRBJ2-2 and V is TRBV11-1; possible D gene TRBD2, 5 bases. The origin of this receptor is a person aged 18-60 years who received the Ad26.COV2.S COVID-19 vaccine or a placebo. The specimen comprised peripheral blood, sampled in a trial of Ad26.COV2.S vaccine versus placebo. CDR3 protein: CASSAHRGTGELFF. CDR3 in DNA: TGTGCCAGCAGCGCTCACAGAGGGACCGGGGAGCTGTTTTTT.